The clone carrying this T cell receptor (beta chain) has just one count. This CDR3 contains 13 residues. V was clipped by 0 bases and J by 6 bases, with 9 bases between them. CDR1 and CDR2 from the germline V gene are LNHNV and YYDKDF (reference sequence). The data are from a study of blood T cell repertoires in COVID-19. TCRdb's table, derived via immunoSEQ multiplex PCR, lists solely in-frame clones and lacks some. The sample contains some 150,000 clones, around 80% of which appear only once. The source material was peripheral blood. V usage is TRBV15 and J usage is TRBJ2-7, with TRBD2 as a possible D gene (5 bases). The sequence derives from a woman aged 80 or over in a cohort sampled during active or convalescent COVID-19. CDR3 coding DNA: TGTGCCACCAGCAGAGATCGCGGGCGCGAGCAGTACGTC. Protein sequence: CATSRDRGREQYV.